These 23 T cell receptor beta chains share one sample of origin, sequenced in a study of PD-1 blockade in mismatch repair-deficient tumors. Method: immunoSEQ multiplex PCR; TCRdb's copy keeps in-frame clones and lacks some. The table records some 16,000 clones, under 85% of them present only once. Antigen specificity for these receptors is unknown. Described time point: roughly 11-day in vitro stimulation with candidate neoantigen peptide 5. Sequenced material: cells cultured in vitro, taken from a patient treated with pembrolizumab. The source is an adult with mismatch repair-deficient cancer.

The chain combines TRBV5-1 with TRBJ2-7, with 10 positions matching TRBD2. Per the germline V gene, CDR1 is SGHRS and CDR2 is YFSETQ. The V segment lost 0 bases and the J segment 6 bases; nucleotides outside the gene matches: 12. CDR3 length: 17 residues. The CDR3 nucleotides are TGCGCCAGCAGCTTGGGGGGCCTAGCGGGAGCTTTTTCCGAGCAGTACTTC. This translates into CASSLGGLAGAFSEQYF.

In DNA, the CDR3 is TGTGCCACACTAACTCTAGCGGCCCAAGGGGAGCAGTACTTC. Translating it yields CATLTLAAQGEQYF. The chain has TRBV28 and TRBJ2-7, with 7 bases aligning to TRBD2. Germline assignment: CDR1 MDHEN and CDR2 SYDVKM. The CDR3 has 14 amino acids. Trimming removed 10 bases from V and 7 bases from J; junction bases left unmatched: 16.

The J gene is TRBJ1-2, the V gene TRBV5-6; D might be TRBD1 (6 bases). The CDR3 has 13 amino acids. Germline CDR1 reads SGHDT; CDR2 reads YYEEEE. Trimming stripped 3 bases from V and 4 bases from J, with 10 bases between. The CDR3 nucleotides are TGTGCCAGCAGCTCGACAGGAGTCTATGGCTACACCTTC. Its protein product is CASSSTGVYGYTF.

Remarks on this clone: A junction end diverges from the germline sequence, so it may reflect a read error. This chain uses TRBV5-4 with TRBJ1-2; no definite D call. The CDR3 length is 13 residues. Germline V CDR1 and CDR2: SGHNT, YYREEE (reference sequence). DNA for the CDR3: TGTGCCAGCAGCCCGGACGGAAACTATGGCCACACCTTC. Encoded protein: CASSPDGNYGHTF.

This clone was detected a few times. The chain joins TRBV5-6 to TRBJ2-1; 7 positions agree with TRBD1. Germline loops: CDR1 SGHDT, CDR2 YYEEEE. This CDR3 has 15 amino acids. The ends lost 3 bases at V and 2 bases at J; junction bases unmatched: 5. Here the CDR3 DNA reads TGTGCCAGCAGCTCAGGGGGTATCGCCTACAATGAGCAGTTCTTC. Residues: CASSSGGIAYNEQFF.

The J gene is TRBJ2-7, the V gene TRBV27, with a tentative D call TRBD2 (6 bases). The germline gives CDR1 MNHEY, CDR2 SMNVEV (reference sequence). The germline V and J ends were trimmed by 0 bases and 2 bases, with 17 bases remaining between them. The CDR3 is 17 amino acids. Here the CDR3 DNA reads TGTGCCAGCAGTTTATCGAGGGGCCTAGCGATAGCCTACGAGCAGTACTTC. This encodes CASSLSRGLAIAYEQYF.

The chain links TRBV11-2 to TRBJ2-1; TRBD2 aligns across 9 bases. V dropped 6 bases and J dropped 4; count of bases not matched to a gene: 19. The CDR3 is 19 residues long. From germline, CDR1 is SGHAT and CDR2 FQNNGV. The CDR3 protein is CASSLAGGPRTFLYNEQFF. The DNA of the CDR3 is TGTGCCAGCAGTTTGGCGGGGGGGCCAAGGACTTTCCTATACAATGAGCAGTTCTTC.

The chain links TRBV6-5 to TRBJ2-2; 7 bases are a match to TRBD2. From germline, CDR1 is MNHEY and CDR2 SVGAGI. The CDR3 is made up of 16 amino acids. The J segment lost 5 bases and the V segment lost 2 bases, leaving 8 bases of the junction unmatched. The CDR3, as DNA: TGTGCCAGCAGTTACGGGAGGGAGGGCCGTACCGGGGAGCTGTTTTTT. Its translation: CASSYGREGRTGELFF.

V usage is TRBV27 and J usage is TRBJ1-1; no clear D. This CDR3 is 13 amino acids long. V was shortened by 7 bases and J by 3 bases, with 12 bases between the two germline ends. CDR1 and CDR2 from the germline V gene are MNHEY and SMNVEV (reference sequence). Here the CDR3 reads CASKNLRDTEAFF. The CDR3 nucleotides are TGTGCCAGCAAAAACCTCCGTGACACTGAAGCTTTCTTT.

The chain uses TRBV5-1 and TRBJ2-7; D is perhaps TRBD2 (7 bases). Looked up from germline, CDR1 is SGHRS and CDR2 is YFSETQ. V was trimmed by 0 bases and J by 0 bases, leaving 10 bases between them. The CDR3 has 15 amino acids. The CDR3 reads CASSLAGGLSYEQYF. In DNA form, the CDR3 reads TGCGCCAGCAGCTTGGCGGGGGGCCTCTCCTACGAGCAGTACTTC.

The V call is TRBV5-1, the J call TRBJ2-7; 7 bases fit TRBD2. Per germline, CDR1 SGHRS and CDR2 YFSETQ. With V trimmed by 0 bases and J by 2 bases, 5 bases remained unmatched. CDR3 length: 15 amino acids. CDR3 sequence: CASSLEPSGTYEQYF. The CDR3 nucleotides are TGCGCCAGCAGCTTGGAGCCTAGCGGAACCTACGAGCAGTACTTC.

The chain has TRBV5-1 and TRBJ2-5; unclear D gene. Germline V gives CDR1 SGHRS, CDR2 YFSETQ. The CDR3 length is 14 residues. V was clipped by 1 base and J by 2 bases, with 9 bases between them. In DNA, the CDR3 is TGCGCCAGCAGCTTGTTTACTGAGCAAGAGACCCAGTACTTC. Its translation: CASSLFTEQETQYF.

The rearrangement links TRBV11-2 to TRBJ2-7; 9 positions match TRBD1. CDR1 is SGHAT and CDR2 is FQNNGV in the germline V gene. CDR3 length: 14 residues. Trimming cost V 4 bases and J 3 bases; bases outside gene matches: 4. The CDR3 loop is CASSSSTGGYEQYF. Here the CDR3 DNA reads TGTGCCAGCAGCTCCTCGACAGGGGGCTACGAGCAGTACTTC.

The chain carries TRBV14 and TRBJ1-4; 8 bases align to TRBD1. V gave up 3 bases and J gave up 2 bases; unmatched junction bases: 8. The CDR3 loop spans 17 amino acids. The germline V gene encodes CDR1 SGHDN and CDR2 FVKESK. The CDR3 is CASSHLRGRGTNEKLFF. In nucleotides, the CDR3 is TGTGCCAGCAGCCACCTCAGGGGGCGGGGGACTAATGAAAAACTGTTTTTT.

The CDR3 bases are TGTGCCAGCAGCTTACAGGGTCTAGGGGTAACTGAAGCTTTCTTT. Its protein is CASSLQGLGVTEAFF. The V call is TRBV7-8, the J call TRBJ1-1; possibly TRBD1 for D (5 bases). With 2 bases removed from V and 5 bases from J, the gap between germline ends came to 15 bases. This CDR3 is 15 amino acids long. Germline CDR1 SGHVS, CDR2 FQNEAQ.

The gene calls are TRBV18 and TRBJ2-7, with 11 nucleotides matching TRBD2. The CDR3 consists of 15 residues. Unmatched junction bases numbered 4, after V lost 0 bases and J lost 6 bases. The germline V gene has CDR1 KGHSH and CDR2 LQKENI. The CDR3 here is CASSPPGLAVPEQYF. As DNA, the CDR3 is TGTGCCAGCTCACCACCGGGACTAGCGGTTCCCGAGCAGTACTTC.

This rearrangement joins TRBV6-5 to TRBJ2-7; D unclear. The germline V and J ends were trimmed by 0 bases and 2 bases, with 11 bases remaining between them. The V gene's germline CDR1 is MNHEY and CDR2 SVGAGI. The CDR3 runs to 15 residues. Here the CDR3 DNA reads TGTGCCAGCAGTTACTCGGCTTCACCTACCTACGAGCAGTACTTC. Encoded protein: CASSYSASPTYEQYF.

The sample holds one count of this clone. The chain recombines TRBV6-6 with TRBJ2-5; 7 bases align to TRBD1. V dropped 6 bases and J dropped 5; count of bases not matched to a gene: 12. The CDR3 covers 15 residues. CDR1 MNHNY and CDR2 SVGAGI come from the germline V gene (reference sequence). This chain's CDR3 is CASRNGGQVGETQYF. DNA for the CDR3: TGTGCCAGCAGGAACGGAGGACAGGTCGGGGAGACCCAGTACTTC.

This rearrangement joins TRBV29-1 to TRBJ1-5, with D uncertain. Trimming left V 4 bases short and J 7 bases short, with 11 bases between. Germline-derived CDR1 and CDR2 are SQVTM and ANQGSEA. This CDR3 contains 12 residues. CDR3 loop: CSVGSETQPQHF. In nucleotides, the CDR3 is TGCAGCGTTGGTTCAGAGACCCAGCCCCAGCATTTT.

The chain carries TRBV28 and TRBJ1-1; D is ambiguous. V dropped 10 bases and J dropped 2 bases, with 14 bases sitting between them. CDR1 MDHEN and CDR2 SYDVKM come from the germline V gene. This CDR3 is 13 amino acids long. CDR3 nucleotide sequence: TGTGCCATCGGTGAGGATGTTAACACTGAAGCTTTCTTT. Translated, it gives CAIGEDVNTEAFF.

V is TRBV7-8 and J is TRBJ2-1; possible D gene TRBD2, 5 bases. Germline values: CDR1 SGHVS, CDR2 FQNEAQ. The CDR3 consists of 14 residues. Trimming removed 4 bases from V and 8 bases from J, with 15 bases in between. The CDR3 protein is CASSWVGMRDEQFF. The CDR3 nucleotides are TGTGCCAGCAGCTGGGTCGGGATGCGCGATGAGCAGTTCTTC. Based on the CDR3 plus reference TRBV7-8 and TRBJ2-1, the full variable domain is GAGVSQSPRYKVAKRGQDVALRCDPISGHVSLFWYQQALGQGPEFLTYFQNEAQLDKSGLPSDRFFAERPEGSVSTLKIQRTQQEDSAVYLCASSWVGMRDEQFFGPGTRLTVL.

The CDR3 DNA is TGTGCCAGCAGTCTTGCCGCGGCAAAGTTTACAGATACGCAGTATTTT. This encodes CASSLAAAKFTDTQYF. The chain couples TRBV28 to TRBJ2-3; D uncertain. Trimming cost V 5 bases and J 3 bases, with 18 bases left between them. Per the germline V gene, CDR1 is MDHEN and CDR2 is SYDVKM. This CDR3 has 16 amino acids.

The count of this clone is one. The CDR3 is CASSRNRESYEQYF. As DNA, the CDR3 is TGTGCCAGCAGCCGCAACAGGGAATCCTACGAGCAGTACTTC. The chain has TRBV2 and TRBJ2-7, with TRBD1 as a possible D gene (6 bases). The germline CDR1 and CDR2 sequences are SNHLY and FYNNEI. Trimming left V 6 bases short and J 1 base short, with 13 bases between. The CDR3 runs 14 residues.